These 2 T cell receptor beta chains were all obtained from the same sample, sequenced in a study of Ad26.COV2.S vaccination and SARS-CoV-2 variants. Treatment specified: 19 received Ad26.COV2.S at low or high dose, single or two shots; roughly five received placebo; per-sample allocation not given. Day 63 after the first vaccine or placebo injection was the time point for sampling. The data were produced by immunoSEQ multiplex PCR, yet TCRdb's version contains in-frame clones alone and is incomplete. Seen here are roughly 350,000 clones, around 87% observed once, and the top ten hold about 3.5%. This specimen consisted of peripheral blood, obtained in a trial of Ad26.COV2.S vaccine versus placebo. The receptor source for this set is a person between 18 and 60 years old who received the Ad26.COV2.S COVID-19 vaccine or a placebo.

In the case of this clone: In the same sample, other DNA sequences code for this CDR3. The J gene is TRBJ1-2, the V gene TRBV4-2; no clear D gene. The V gene lost 0 bases and the J gene lost 5 bases, with 7 bases spanning the gap. This CDR3 comprises 13 residues. Germline V gene sequence: CDR1 LGHNA, CDR2 YNFKEQ. Here the CDR3 DNA reads TGTGCCAGCAGCCAAGAAGGAGGTTATGGCTACACCTTC. It yields the protein CASSQEGGYGYTF.

The CDR3 region is CAISGRSGANVLTF. The CDR3 DNA follows: TGTGCCATCAGTGGGCGCTCTGGGGCCAACGTCCTGACTTTC. The chain has TRBV10-3 and TRBJ2-6; no definite D call. The germline V gene has CDR1 ENHRY and CDR2 SYGVKD. CDR3 length: 14 amino acids. Trimming removed 4 bases at V and 0 bases at J, with 4 bases between.